Each of the 32 T cell receptor beta chains below was sequenced from the same sample in a study of T cells in Graves' hyperthyroidism and ophthalmopathy. Amplification yielded TCR beta CDR3 regions, with RNA transcripts as the source. Initially, a first-round RT-PCR of the TCR CDR3 employed the HTBI primer set. Using its own MiXCR run on the multiplex PCR reads, TCRdb lists one record per CDR3 protein. The sample records a few hundred thousand distinct CDR3 sequences, 15% being singletons. Sample: blood. Receptors were obtained from a woman aged 25 to 39 with Graves' hyperthyroidism.

Of note for this clonotype: One end of the junction does not line up with germline, which may come from a read error. This rearrangement joins TRBV2 to TRBJ1-5; TRBD1 might be the D (6 bases). CDR1 is SNHLY, CDR2 FYNNEI, per germline. The CDR3 spans 14 residues. Here the CDR3 DNA reads TGTGCCAGCAGTGTTTGGGACACGGATCAGCCCCAGCGTTTT. This encodes CASSVWDTDQPQRF.

Worth noting for this clonotype: An end of the junction does not agree with germline; a read error may underlie this. The V call is TRBV30, the J call TRBJ2-1; TRBD2 agrees at 9 bases. The CDR3 length is 21 residues. The germline V gene encodes CDR1 GTSNPN and CDR2 SVGIG (reference sequence). CDR3 sequence: CAWSVRWSSGSSWGSHNEQFF. CDR3 DNA: TGTGCCTGGAGTGTACGGTGGAGTAGCGGGAGTTCCTGGGGCTCCCACAATGAGCAGTTCTTC.

This clonotype was seen ten or more times. V gene TRBV11-1 combines with J gene TRBJ2-1, with TRBD2 matching over 13 bases. Germline trimming cut 5 bases from V and 5 bases from J; bases unmatched to any gene: 6. Germline CDR1 is SGHAT and CDR2 is FQDESV (reference sequence). The CDR3 runs 16 residues. CDR3 amino acids: CASSHPTSGRDNEQFF. The CDR3 region has the DNA TGTGCCAGCAGCCACCCTACTAGCGGGAGGGACAATGAGCAGTTCTTC.

J is TRBJ2-6 and V is TRBV12-3 or TRBV12-4; 9 bases are shared with TRBD1. The CDR3 runs 19 residues. Losses at the gene ends were 4 bases for V and 0 bases for J; bases not matched to a gene: 10. The CDR3 region has the DNA TGTGCCAGCAGTTACCTCACAGGGGGCTTCATCTCTGGGGCCAACGTCCTGACTTTC. Translating it yields CASSYLTGGFISGANVLTF.

This clonotype was detected ten times or more. The chain is built from TRBV20-1 and TRBJ2-2; D is unresolved. The V gene lost 3 bases and the J gene lost 0 bases, with 11 bases spanning the gap. The CDR3 totals 15 residues. Germline V gene data show CDR1 as DFQATT and CDR2 as SNEGSKA (reference sequence). The CDR3 DNA follows: TGCAGTGCTAGTGGCCCACTAACGAACACCGGGGAGCTGTTTTTT. Translating it yields CSASGPLTNTGELFF.

At least ten counts were recorded for this clonotype. The rearrangement links TRBV6-1 to TRBJ2-5, with 7 bases fitting TRBD2. Germline V lookup: CDR1 MNHNS, CDR2 SASEGT. The ends lost 6 bases at V and 1 base at J; junction bases unmatched: 11. CDR3 length: 16 residues. In DNA, the CDR3 is TGTGCCAGCAGACGAGCGGGACTTCCCCTCCAAGAGACCCAGTACTTC. Translated: CASRRAGLPLQETQYF.

This clonotype came up a few times. A read error may explain this, as a much larger clone is one base away. The chain couples TRBV28 to TRBJ2-1, with 7 bases lining up with TRBD1. Germline CDR1 MDHEN, CDR2 SYDVKM. CDR3 size: 13 residues. The CDR3 bases are TGTGCCAGCAGGCAGACAGGGATTAATGAGCGGTTCTTC. This translates into CASRQTGINERFF.

Details on this clonotype: A much larger clone is a single base away; this may be a read error. The chain combines TRBV3-1 with TRBJ2-3, with 9 bases lining up with TRBD1. Per germline, CDR1 LGHDT and CDR2 YNNKEL (reference sequence). The CDR3 contains 14 residues. The CDR3 nucleotides read TGTGCCAGCAGCCCACAGGGGGCTTCAGATACGCGGTATTTT. This gives the protein CASSPQGASDTRYF.

The CDR3 DNA sequence: TGTGCCAGCAGCGTAGTGTCGGCGGGAGGTACAGATACGCAGTATTTT. It yields the protein CASSVVSAGGTDTQYF. The chain has TRBV9 and TRBJ2-3; the match to TRBD2 covers 8 bases. Trimming removed 0 bases from V and 3 bases from J; junction bases left unmatched: 6. From germline, CDR1 is SGDLS and CDR2 YYNGEE. The CDR3 consists of 16 residues.

The J gene is TRBJ2-5, the V gene TRBV6-5; 13 bases map to TRBD2. This CDR3 is built from 16 residues. CDR1 is MNHEY and CDR2 is SVGAGI in the germline V gene. Trimming at V came to 4 bases and at J to 4 bases, leaving 6 bases not matched to a gene. The CDR3 here is CASSLTSGRAGETQYF. Written as DNA, the CDR3 is TGTGCCAGCAGTTTAACTAGCGGGAGGGCCGGAGAGACCCAGTACTTC.

This clonotype was recorded at least ten times. J is TRBJ2-7 and V is TRBV11-2; 10 bases align to TRBD2. Germline V gene data show CDR1 as SGHAT and CDR2 as FQNNGV. With 6 bases clipped from V and 4 bases from J, the junction kept 9 bases outside the gene matches. The CDR3 is 15 residues long. The CDR3 DNA reads TGTGCCAGCAGGCTAGCGGGAGTGGCAGGATACGAGCAGTACTTC. As protein: CASRLAGVAGYEQYF.

This clonotype has a count of ten or more. CDR3 sequence: CASSPDRAWYQETQYF. The CDR3 DNA sequence: TGTGCCAGCAGCCCGGACCGGGCATGGTACCAAGAGACCCAGTACTTC. The V gene is TRBV7-9, the J gene TRBJ2-5; D unresolved. This CDR3 is built from 16 residues. Germline V gives CDR1 SEHNR, CDR2 FQNEAQ (reference sequence). Trimming shortened V by 5 bases and J by 0 bases, and 16 bases separated the two germline ends.

Written as DNA, the CDR3 is TGTGCCGCAAATAGCGGGACGGAGGGTGAGCAGTTCTTC. This encodes CAANSGTEGEQFF. This chain joins TRBV10-3 and TRBJ2-1; 8 nucleotides match TRBD2. The CDR3 runs 13 residues. Trimming cost V 11 bases and J 9 bases; bases outside gene matches: 12. Germline CDR1 and CDR2: ENHRY and SYGVKD.

The chain recombines TRBV10-1 with TRBJ2-1; D tentatively fits TRBD1 or TRBD2 (5 bases each). The CDR3 is 14 amino acids. Per the germline V gene, CDR1 is WNHNN and CDR2 is SYGVQD (reference sequence). V was pared by 2 bases and J by 9 bases, with 14 bases between. CDR3 sequence reads: CASSEPGTGSEQFF. The CDR3 nucleotides are TGCGCCAGCAGTGAGCCGGGGACGGGAAGTGAGCAGTTCTTC.

This clonotype was detected a few times. The chain uses TRBV5-1 and TRBJ2-5; 7 nucleotides align to TRBD2. With V trimmed by 4 bases and J by 4 bases, 19 bases remained unmatched. CDR1 is SGHRS, CDR2 YFSETQ, per germline. This CDR3 spans 18 amino acids. CDR3 sequence (DNA): TGCGCCAGCAGCCGGACTAGTTTGGGCCGTCGAAGACCAGAGACCCAGTACTTC. Translation gives CASSRTSLGRRRPETQYF.

This clonotype was detected many times. The chain carries TRBV20-1 and TRBJ2-5; no firm D call. This CDR3 has 11 residues. Germline CDR1 is DFQATT and CDR2 is SNEGSKA (reference sequence). The germline V and J ends were trimmed by 5 bases and 5 bases, with 9 bases remaining between them. CDR3 protein: CSAELRETQYF. CDR3 DNA sequence: TGCAGTGCTGAATTACGGGAGACCCAGTACTTC.

This clonotype was seen repeatedly, ten times or more. This sequence joins TRBV27 and TRBJ1-2, with a tentative D call TRBD1 (5 bases). V shed 10 bases and J shed 6 bases, with 18 bases lying between them. Germline V gene lookup returns CDR1 MNHEY and CDR2 SMNVEV (reference sequence). This CDR3 is 13 amino acids long. CDR3 DNA sequence: TGTGCCACTAAGCCAGGGATCTGGCATGGCTACACCTTC. This gives the protein CATKPGIWHGYTF.

This clonotype appeared many times. The chain combines TRBV30 with TRBJ2-2, with 7 bases aligning to TRBD2. CDR3 length equals 16 residues. Germline lookup yields CDR1 GTSNPN and CDR2 SVGIG (reference sequence). J was trimmed by 7 bases and V by 3 bases; bases with no gene match: 14. The CDR3 DNA reads TGTGCCTGGAGACCCCCCAGACTAGCAAATAACGGGGAGCTGTTTTTT. Protein: CAWRPPRLANNGELFF. The full variable domain, with the rest looked up from reference TRBV30 and TRBJ2-2, is SQTIHQWPATLVQPVGSPLSLECTVEGTSNPNLYWYRQAAGRGLQLLFYSVGIGQISSEVPQNLSASRPQDRQFILSSKKLLLSDSGFYLCAWRPPRLANNGELFFGEGSRLTVL.

This chain joins TRBV14 and TRBJ2-7; 7 nucleotides align to TRBD1. The length of the CDR3 is 13 residues. From germline, CDR1 is SGHDN and CDR2 FVKESK. V shed 2 bases and J 4 bases; nucleotides not matched to a gene: 2. This CDR3 is CASSQLGQYEQYF. The CDR3 DNA is TGTGCCAGCAGCCAATTGGGACAGTACGAGCAGTACTTC. The full variable domain, its missing parts supplied by reference TRBV14 and TRBJ2-7, is EAGVTQFPSHSVIEKGQTVTLRCDPISGHDNLYWYRRVMGKEIKFLLHFVKESKQDESGMPNNRFLAERTGGTYSTLKVQPAELEDSGVYFCASSQLGQYEQYFGPGTRLTVT.

In this sample, this clonotype turned up a few times. One end of the junction is discordant with germline, which a read error may explain. The rearrangement links TRBV11-2 to TRBJ1-6; maybe TRBD1 (6 bases). The CDR3 is 15 residues long. Germline V gene data show CDR1 as SGHAT and CDR2 as FQNNGV. CDR3 sequence (DNA): TGTGCCAGCAGCCTAGAGCCCGGGGGGCATTCACCCCTCCACTTT. The encoded protein is CASSLEPGGHSPLHF.

This clonotype was found a few times. This chain uses TRBV18 with TRBJ1-4; a weak D match, TRBD1 (6 bases). The CDR3 contains 15 residues. The V and J ends lost 1 base and 7 bases respectively, with 13 bases between them. Germline V gives CDR1 KGHSH, CDR2 LQKENI. The CDR3 reads CASSPRGGRGEKLFF. CDR3 DNA: TGTGCCAGCTCACCACGGGGGGGGCGCGGTGAAAAACTGTTTTTT.

V and J are TRBV24-1 and TRBJ2-3; D tentatively reads TRBD1 or TRBD2 (5 bases each). The CDR3 totals 14 residues. CDR1 is KGHDR, CDR2 SFDVKD, per germline. V lost 4 bases to trimming and J lost 4 bases, with 11 bases between them. The CDR3 protein is CATSERGPPDTQYF. The CDR3 nucleotides read TGTGCCACCAGTGAGAGGGGTCCGCCAGATACGCAGTATTTT.

This clonotype appeared many times. The chain links TRBV12-3 or TRBV12-4 to TRBJ2-7; TRBD1 might be the D (6 bases). CDR3 length: 14 amino acids. Trimming removed 5 bases from V and 0 bases from J, with 11 bases in between. Here the CDR3 reads CASSNRASSYEQYF. The CDR3 nucleotides are TGTGCCAGCAGTAACAGGGCGAGCTCCTACGAGCAGTACTTC.

This clonotype was seen many times. At one boundary the junction diverges from the germline segment, which might be a read error. V and J are TRBV28 and TRBJ1-5; D call uncertain. Germline CDR1 is MDHEN and CDR2 is SYDVKM. CDR3 length: 14 amino acids. This CDR3 is CASSPTVSYQPQHF. The CDR3 bases are TGTGCCAGCAGTCCAACCGTTAGCTATCAGCCCCAGCATTTT.

This rearrangement joins TRBV6-4 to TRBJ2-1, with 8 nucleotides matching TRBD2. V lost 9 bases, J lost 10 bases, and 14 bases stayed unmatched. The CDR3 is 14 amino acids. Germline V gene sequence: CDR1 MRHNA, CDR2 SNTAGT. This CDR3 reads CARTSSGNGGEQFF. In DNA form, the CDR3 reads TGTGCCAGAACGAGTAGCGGGAACGGTGGAGAGCAGTTCTTC.

This clonotype occurred a few times. The rearrangement joins TRBV7-2 to TRBJ1-4; a weak D match, TRBD1 (5 bases). The CDR3 consists of 14 residues. Germline loops: CDR1 SGHTA, CDR2 FQGNSA. The V end was cut by 3 bases, the J end by 5 bases, with 10 bases between. CDR3 nucleotides: TGTGCCAGCAGCTTTTCGGCAGGGAATGAAAAACTGTTTTTT. Protein product: CASSFSAGNEKLFF.

A note on this clonotype: The junction shows a germline mismatch at one end, possibly a read error. The chain employs TRBV5-1 and TRBJ1-4, with D perhaps TRBD1 (6 bases). Germline CDR1 and CDR2: SGHRS and YFSETQ. The CDR3 extends over 14 amino acids. The CDR3 nucleotides are TGCGCCAGCAGCTTGCTTTCAGGGGACGAAAAGCTGTTTTTT. Encoded protein: CASSLLSGDEKLFF.

This clonotype appeared many times. The V call is TRBV10-2, the J call TRBJ2-7, with 9 bases matching TRBD2. The germline gives CDR1 WSHSY, CDR2 SAAADI. V lost 1 base to trimming and J lost 6 bases; unmatched junction nucleotides: 16. This CDR3 is built from 18 residues. CDR3 bases: TGCGCCAGCAGTGAGTGGCCCAGTAGCGGGGGCCAACGGGTCGAGCAGTACTTC. This translates into CASSEWPSSGGQRVEQYF.

This clonotype was found many times. This chain uses TRBV6-2 or TRBV6-3 with TRBJ2-1, with a weak D call TRBD2 (5 bases). Germline V gives CDR1 MNHEY, CDR2 SVGEGT. V was shortened by 4 bases and J by 7 bases, with 17 bases between the two germline ends. The CDR3 totals 15 residues. CDR3 bases: TGTGCCAGCAGTTCATCCCGGGGAAGAGGGAATGAGCAGTTCTTC. Translated: CASSSSRGRGNEQFF.

This sequence joins TRBV28 and TRBJ1-4; D is uncertain. The J call may be in error: the DNA end matches TRBJ2-2 better. The CDR3 has 12 amino acids. Germline CDR1 reads MDHEN; CDR2 reads SYDVKM. CDR3 protein: CASTKTIGELFF. In nucleotides, the CDR3 is TGTGCCAGCACCAAAACTATCGGGGAGCTGTTTTTT.

The chain employs TRBV15 and TRBJ2-2; TRBD2 matches at 9 bases. The CDR3 has 16 amino acids. The trim removed 3 bases at V and 4 bases at J, leaving 6 bases unmatched. Germline values: CDR1 LNHNV, CDR2 YYDKDF (reference sequence). The CDR3 protein is CATSSRAGGVTGELFF. The CDR3 DNA reads as TGTGCCACCAGCAGTCGGGCGGGAGGGGTCACCGGGGAGCTGTTTTTT.

Ten or more counts support this clonotype. This chain links TRBV28 with TRBJ2-7; 8 bases fit TRBD1. CDR1 and CDR2 (germline): MDHEN, SYDVKM. The ends lost 5 bases at V and 4 bases at J; junction bases unmatched: 7. This CDR3 contains 14 residues. For the CDR3, the DNA is TGTGCCAGCAGTCCGGCAGGGGGCTCGTACGAGCAGTACTTC. This codes for CASSPAGGSYEQYF.